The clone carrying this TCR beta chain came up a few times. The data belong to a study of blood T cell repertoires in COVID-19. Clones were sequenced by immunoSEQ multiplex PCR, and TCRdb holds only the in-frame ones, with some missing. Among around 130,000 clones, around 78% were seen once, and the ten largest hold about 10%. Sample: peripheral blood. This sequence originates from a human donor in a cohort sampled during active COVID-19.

CDR3 region: CAWRAWGSSYEQYF. Written as DNA, the CDR3 is TGTGCCTGGAGGGCCTGGGGCTCCTCCTACGAGCAGTACTTC. V and J are TRBV30 and TRBJ2-7; D is perhaps TRBD1 (5 bases). Germline V gene data show CDR1 as GTSNPN and CDR2 as SVGIG (reference sequence). The CDR3 is made up of 14 amino acids. V lost 3 bases to trimming and J lost 0 bases, with 12 bases between them.